This paragraph covers one T cell receptor (beta chain) sequence. V gave up 6 bases and J gave up 5 bases; unmatched junction bases: 14. Germline values: CDR1 MNHEY, CDR2 SVGEGT. The CDR3 is 17 amino acids. The data belong to a study of blood T cell repertoires in COVID-19. TCRdb's copy holds only in-frame clones and misses some; the assay was immunoSEQ multiplex PCR. The sample shows tens of thousands of clones, around 85% of them seen only once. Sequencing input: peripheral blood. V is TRBV6-2 or TRBV6-3 and J is TRBJ2-2, with TRBD1 identical over 8 bases. The origin of this receptor is a man in his 70s with active COVID-19. The CDR3 here is CASSREDGQGWTGELFF. Here the CDR3 DNA reads TGTGCCAGCAGCCGCGAAGACGGACAGGGCTGGACCGGGGAGCTGTTTTTT.